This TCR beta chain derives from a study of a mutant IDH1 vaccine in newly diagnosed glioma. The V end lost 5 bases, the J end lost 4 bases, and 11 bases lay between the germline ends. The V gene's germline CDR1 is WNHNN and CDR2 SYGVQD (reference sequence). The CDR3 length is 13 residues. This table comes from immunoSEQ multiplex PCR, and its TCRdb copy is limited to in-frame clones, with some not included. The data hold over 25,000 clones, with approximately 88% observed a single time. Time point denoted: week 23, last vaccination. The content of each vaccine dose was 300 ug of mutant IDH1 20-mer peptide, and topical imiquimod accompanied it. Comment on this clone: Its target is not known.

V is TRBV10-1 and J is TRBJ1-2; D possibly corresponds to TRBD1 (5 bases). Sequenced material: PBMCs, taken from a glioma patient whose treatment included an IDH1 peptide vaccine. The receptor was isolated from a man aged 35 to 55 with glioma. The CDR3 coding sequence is TGCGCCAGCAGTCGGCTCCAGGGCTATGGCTACACCTTC. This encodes CASSRLQGYGYTF.